These 11 T cell receptor beta chains were all obtained from the same sample, sequenced in a study of blood T cell repertoires in COVID-19. TCRdb keeps only in-frame clones here, not all; method: immunoSEQ multiplex PCR. The table records a few hundred thousand clones, around 89% of them present only once. Source material: PBMCs or T cells enriched from blood (not recorded which). The receptors shown here come from a woman under 30 who had recovered from COVID-19.

This sequence joins TRBV25-1 and TRBJ1-2, with a possible D match to TRBD1 (5 bases). The germline V gene has CDR1 MGHDK and CDR2 SYGVNS. V dropped 3 bases and J dropped 2 bases, with 13 bases sitting between them. The CDR3 runs 15 residues. As DNA, the CDR3 is TGTGCCAGCAGTGAGTGGGGCACTCACAACTATGGCTACACCTTC. Protein sequence: CASSEWGTHNYGYTF.

The count of this clone is one. V is TRBV5-1 and J is TRBJ1-6; D is unresolved. This CDR3 comprises 14 residues. CDR1 is SGHRS and CDR2 is YFSETQ in the germline V gene. Trimming removed 6 bases from V and 8 bases from J, with 15 bases in between. CDR3 sequence: CASTIEGLDSPLHF. The DNA for the CDR3 is TGCGCCAGCACCATTGAGGGCTTGGATTCACCCCTCCACTTT.

The chain is built from TRBV19 and TRBJ2-7, with a tentative D call TRBD2 (5 bases). The V gene's germline CDR1 is LNHDA and CDR2 SQIVND (reference sequence). The CDR3 extends over 13 amino acids. V lost 5 bases and J lost 1, with 9 bases in between. The CDR3 nucleotides read TGTGCCAGTAGTCAAGCGGTATCCTACGAGCAGTACTTC. It specifies CASSQAVSYEQYF. Variable domain in full (rest from reference TRBV19 and TRBJ2-7): DGGITQSPKYLFRKEGQNVTLSCEQNLNHDAMYWYRQDPGQGLRLIYYSQIVNDFQKGDIAEGYSVSREKKESFPLTVTSAQKNPTAFYLCASSQAVSYEQYFGPGTRLTVT.

V is TRBV29-1 and J is TRBJ2-1, with 12 positions matching TRBD1. J was trimmed by 0 bases and V by 7 bases; bases with no gene match: 19. The CDR3 is 20 amino acids. The V gene's germline CDR1 is SQVTM and CDR2 ANQGSEA. CDR3 sequence (DNA): TGCAGCGGGGGGGGAGGCCGGGACAGGGGGCCTGAAAGCTCCTACAATGAGCAGTTCTTC. Residues: CSGGGGRDRGPESSYNEQFF.

The V and J genes are TRBV15 and TRBJ1-5; D remains unclear. Germline CDR1 reads LNHNV; CDR2 reads YYDKDF (reference sequence). Between the trimmed V and J ends, which lost 0 bases and 2 bases, there was a span of 8 bases. This CDR3 contains 15 residues. The CDR3 region is CATSRDRHRNQPQHF. CDR3 DNA sequence: TGTGCCACCAGCAGAGACAGGCACCGCAATCAGCCCCAGCATTTT.

The chain has TRBV28 and TRBJ2-3, with TRBD1 identical over 9 bases. With 5 bases clipped from V and 4 bases from J, the junction kept 10 bases outside the gene matches. The germline V gene has CDR1 MDHEN and CDR2 SYDVKM. This CDR3 has 16 amino acids. The CDR3 DNA reads as TGTGCCAGCAGTACCTCCGGGACAGGGTCCCCAGATACGCAGTATTTT. It specifies CASSTSGTGSPDTQYF.

This rearrangement joins TRBV18 to TRBJ1-1, with D unresolved. V was shortened by 3 bases and J by 3 bases, with 14 bases between the two germline ends. CDR3 length: 15 residues. The germline V gene has CDR1 KGHSH and CDR2 LQKENI. The CDR3 DNA reads TGTGCCAGCTCACCGGTTCAGGCCGGGGACACTGAAGCTTTCTTT. It encodes CASSPVQAGDTEAFF.

The chain is built from TRBV5-4 and TRBJ2-5; the match to TRBD1 covers 7 bases. Germline loops: CDR1 SGHNT, CDR2 YYREEE (reference sequence). CDR3 length: 14 amino acids. V shed 4 bases and J 0 bases; nucleotides not matched to a gene: 3. The CDR3 nucleotides are TGTGCCAGCAGCAAAGGGACAGACCAAGAGACCCAGTACTTC. Residues: CASSKGTDQETQYF. Full variable domain (missing parts from reference TRBV5-4 and TRBJ2-5): ETGVTQSPTHLIKTRGQQVTLRCSSQSGHNTVSWYQQALGQGPQFIFQYYREEENGRGNFPPRFSGLQFPNYSSELNVNALELDDSALYLCASSKGTDQETQYFGPGTRLLVL.

About this clone: Distinct nucleotide sequences in the sample also encode this CDR3. Here the CDR3 DNA reads TGCGCCAGCAGCTGGAGGGGCGGCACTGAAGCTTTCTTT. It encodes CASSWRGGTEAFF. V and J are TRBV5-1 and TRBJ1-1; TRBD1 might be the D (5 bases). The CDR3 covers 13 residues. CDR1 SGHRS and CDR2 YFSETQ come from the germline V gene. V lost 3 bases and J 4 bases, leaving 10 bases between the germline ends.

The count of this clone is one. The V and J genes are TRBV9 and TRBJ1-3; D not resolved. Trimming removed 4 bases from V and 2 bases from J, with 7 bases in between. This CDR3 contains 13 residues. The germline V gene encodes CDR1 SGDLS and CDR2 YYNGEE. This CDR3 is CASSNSAGNTIYF. DNA for the CDR3: TGTGCCAGCAGCAACAGTGCTGGAAACACCATATATTTT.

This sequence joins TRBV6-8 and TRBJ1-4; no definite D call. CDR3 length: 14 residues. V lost 6 bases and J lost 4, with 12 bases in between. Germline values: CDR1 MNHGY, CDR2 SAAAGT. CDR3 bases: TGTGCCAGCAGCAAAATCGGGGATAATGAAAAACTGTTTTTT. Its translation is CASSKIGDNEKLFF.